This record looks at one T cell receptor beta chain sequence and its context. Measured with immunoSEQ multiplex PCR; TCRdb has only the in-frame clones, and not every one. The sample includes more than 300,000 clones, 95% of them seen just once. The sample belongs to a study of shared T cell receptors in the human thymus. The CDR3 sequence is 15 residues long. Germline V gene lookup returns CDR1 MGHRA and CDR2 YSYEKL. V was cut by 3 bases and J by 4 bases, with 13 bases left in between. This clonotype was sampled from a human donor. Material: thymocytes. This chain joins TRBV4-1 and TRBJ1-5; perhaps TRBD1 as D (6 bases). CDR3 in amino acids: CASSHHRVANQPQHF. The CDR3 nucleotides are TGCGCCAGCAGCCACCACAGGGTCGCAAATCAGCCCCAGCATTTT.